This T cell receptor beta chain was identified during a study of blood T cells in healthy people across ages. Primed by a sample-barcoded 5' primer and a J-beta primer mix, a second PCR proceeded for 7 to 11 cycles. TCRdb passed the 5' RACE reads through MiXCR, listing each CDR3 protein once. The repertoire has hundreds of thousands of distinct CDR3 sequences, over 20% of them found once; the top ten carry 3.5% to 4%. This clonotype was counted a few times. As yet, its antigen is unknown. The germline V gene encodes CDR1 MNHEY and CDR2 SVGAGI. The CDR3 has 15 amino acids. V lost 6 bases and J lost 0; bases outside the gene matches: 6. Study results and caveats: One million T cells yielded diversity estimates that were considered underestimates. Among long-lived donors, naive CD4+ cells were more numerous and diversity higher than in aged donors. A strong correlation between TCR beta diversity and naive T cell percentage was seen.

This chain uses TRBV6-5 with TRBJ2-7; 9 bases agree with TRBD2. Input material: blood. The sequence was collected from a man between 65 and 85 years old in good health. The CDR3 sequence: CASRTLSGSSYEQYF. The CDR3 nucleotides read TGTGCCAGCAGAACCCTTAGCGGGAGCTCCTACGAGCAGTACTTC.